Listed below are T cell receptor beta chains from one sample, sequenced in a study of T cells in Graves' hyperthyroidism and ophthalmopathy. Using its own MiXCR run on the multiplex PCR reads, TCRdb lists one record per CDR3 protein. Among more than 500,000 distinct CDR3 sequences listed, 14% were seen once. Sequenced sample: blood. These receptors were taken from a woman aged 35 to 49 with Graves' hyperthyroidism. Each CDR3 is given with its conserved first and last residue. The order of the fields is V gene, clone size, D gene, J gene, CDR3 protein, CDR3 DNA. A D gene is named only where the DNA matches it firmly. Clone size is shown for a subset of rows, as once, few, many or a class of expanded clone.

V: TRBV7-3; size: .; D: TRBD2; J: TRBJ2-1; CDR3: CASSYFMLTSAQKNNEQFF; DNA: TGTGCCAGCAGCTATTTCATGCTTACTAGCGCACAAAAAAACAATGAGCAGTTCTTC
V: TRBV6-5; size: few; D: .; J: TRBJ1-1; CDR3: CASSYGIGTEAFF; DNA: TGTGCCAGCAGTTACGGCATAGGCACTGAAGCTTTCTTT
V: TRBV30; size: few; D: .; J: TRBJ2-5; CDR3: CAWSVLAAGGAQYF; DNA: TGTGCCTGGAGTGTACTGGCGGCCGGGGGCGCTCAGTACTTC
V: TRBV6-1; size: .; D: .; J: TRBJ2-7; CDR3: CASRGAPNASYEQYF; DNA: TGTGCCAGCAGAGGCGCTCCTAACGCCTCCTACGAGCAGTACTTC
V: TRBV27; size: .; D: TRBD2; J: TRBJ2-2; CDR3: CASRGGGLAGHGELFF; DNA: TGTGCCAGCAGGGGAGGTGGACTAGCGGGACACGGGGAGCTGTTTTTT
V: TRBV27; size: .; D: .; J: TRBJ2-2; CDR3: CASSLKTGSLGELFF; DNA: TGTGCCAGCAGTTTGAAAACTGGATCGTTAGGGGAGCTGTTTTTT
V: TRBV29-1; size: many; D: .; J: TRBJ2-5; CDR3: CSVDWDDQETQYF; DNA: TGCAGCGTTGATTGGGATGACCAAGAGACCCAGTACTTC
V: TRBV12-3/TRBV12-4; size: .; D: .; J: TRBJ1-1; CDR3: CASSHLTLNTEAFF; DNA: TGTGCCAGCAGTCATCTGACACTGAACACTGAAGCTTTCTTT
V: TRBV7-2; size: many; D: TRBD2; J: TRBJ2-3; CDR3: CASSPGLAGGSDTQYF; DNA: TGTGCCAGCAGCCCCGGACTAGCGGGAGGAAGCGATACGCAGTATTTT
V: TRBV28; size: many; D: .; J: TRBJ2-3; CDR3: CASSLLVGDTQYF; DNA: TGTGCCAGCAGTTTATTGGTGGGAGATACGCAGTATTTT
V: TRBV10-3; size: many; D: TRBD1; J: TRBJ2-1; CDR3: CAISESGSGTGDNEQFF; DNA: TGTGCCATCAGTGAGTCGGGCTCCGGGACAGGGGACAATGAGCAGTTCTTC
V: TRBV28; size: many; D: TRBD1; J: TRBJ1-5; CDR3: CASSPGGQQPQHF; DNA: TGTGCCAGCAGCCCAGGGGGCCAACAGCCCCAGCATTTT
V: TRBV3-1; size: many; D: .; J: TRBJ2-7; CDR3: CASSPRGGGYEQYF; DNA: TGTGCCAGCAGCCCCCGAGGGGGGGGCTACGAGCAGTACTTC
V: TRBV20-1; size: few; D: .; J: TRBJ2-1; CDR3: CSARYLGSSYNEQFF; DNA: TGCAGTGCTAGATACCTCGGGAGTAGCTACAATGAGCAGTTCTTC
V: TRBV20-1; size: many; D: TRBD2; J: TRBJ2-5; CDR3: CSARDPLAGVMQETQYF; DNA: TGCAGTGCTAGAGATCCCCTAGCGGGGGTTATGCAAGAGACCCAGTACTTC
V: TRBV6-1; size: .; D: TRBD2; J: TRBJ2-5; CDR3: CASTIAGGRETQYF; DNA: TGTGCCAGCACTATAGCGGGAGGGCGTGAGACCCAGTACTTC
V: TRBV7-2; size: many; D: .; J: TRBJ2-1; CDR3: CASSPEGGSSYNEQFF; DNA: TGTGCCAGCAGCCCAGAGGGCGGATCCTCCTACAATGAGCAGTTCTTC
V: TRBV5-1; size: many; D: TRBD2; J: TRBJ2-1; CDR3: CASSFLAVDEQFF; DNA: TGCGCCAGCAGCTTTCTAGCGGTAGATGAGCAGTTCTTC
V: TRBV12-3/TRBV12-4; size: many; D: .; J: TRBJ2-2; CDR3: CASSDSNTGELFF; DNA: TGTGCCAGCAGTGACAGCAACACCGGGGAGCTGTTTTTT
V: TRBV30; size: few; D: .; J: TRBJ1-4; CDR3: CACARQFSANEKLFF; DNA: TGTGCCTGTGCGAGACAGTTCAGCGCTAATGAAAAACTGTTTTTT
V: TRBV20-1; size: many; D: .; J: TRBJ2-6; CDR3: CSARDLAARLSGANVLTF; DNA: TGCAGTGCTAGAGATCTGGCTGCACGCCTCTCTGGGGCCAACGTCCTGACTTTC
V: TRBV7-8; size: many; D: TRBD1; J: TRBJ2-7; CDR3: CASSLGTDPLGYEQYF; DNA: TGTGCCAGCAGCCTAGGGACAGACCCATTGGGCTACGAGCAGTACTTC